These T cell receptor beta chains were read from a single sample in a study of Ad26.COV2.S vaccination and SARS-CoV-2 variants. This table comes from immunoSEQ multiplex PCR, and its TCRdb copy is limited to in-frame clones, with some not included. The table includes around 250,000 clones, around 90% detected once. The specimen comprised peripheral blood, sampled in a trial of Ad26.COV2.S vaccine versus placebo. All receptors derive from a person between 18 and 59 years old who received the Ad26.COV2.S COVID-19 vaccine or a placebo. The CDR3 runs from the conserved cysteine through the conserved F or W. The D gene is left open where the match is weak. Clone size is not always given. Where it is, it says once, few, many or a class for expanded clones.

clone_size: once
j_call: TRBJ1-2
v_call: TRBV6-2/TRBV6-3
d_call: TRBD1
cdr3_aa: CASSGTVVNYGYTF
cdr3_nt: TGTGCCAGCAGTGGGACAGTGGTAAACTATGGCTACACCTTC

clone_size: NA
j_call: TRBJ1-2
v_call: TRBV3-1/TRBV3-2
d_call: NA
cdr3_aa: CAQQTGQRLYGYTF
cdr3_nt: TGTGCTCAGCAAACCGGACAGCGCCTCTATGGCTACACCTTC

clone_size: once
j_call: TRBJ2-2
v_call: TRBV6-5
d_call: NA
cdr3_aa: CASRFTENTGELFF
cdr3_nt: TGTGCCAGCAGGTTTACGGAAAACACCGGGGAGCTGTTTTTT

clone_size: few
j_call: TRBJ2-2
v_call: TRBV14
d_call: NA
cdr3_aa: CASSPINTGELFF
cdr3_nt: TGTGCCAGCAGCCCAATAAACACCGGGGAGCTGTTTTTT

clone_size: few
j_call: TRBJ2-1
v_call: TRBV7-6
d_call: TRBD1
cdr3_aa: CASSLHRGPYNEQFF
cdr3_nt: TGTGCCAGCAGCTTACACAGGGGCCCTTACAATGAGCAGTTCTTC

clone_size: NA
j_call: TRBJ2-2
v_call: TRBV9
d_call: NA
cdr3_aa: CASSRPGDTGELFF
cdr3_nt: TGTGCCAGCAGCCGCCCAGGGGACACCGGGGAGCTGTTTTTT

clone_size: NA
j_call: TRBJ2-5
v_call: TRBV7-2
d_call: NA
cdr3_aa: CASSFSFGVQETQYF
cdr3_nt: TGTGCCAGCAGCTTTAGTTTTGGGGTCCAAGAGACCCAGTACTTC

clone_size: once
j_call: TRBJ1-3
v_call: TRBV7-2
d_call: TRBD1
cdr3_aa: CASSGPGTASGNTIYF
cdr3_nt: TGTGCCAGCAGCGGGCCGGGGACAGCATCTGGAAACACCATATATTTT

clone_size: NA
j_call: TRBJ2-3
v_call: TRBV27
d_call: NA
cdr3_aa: CASKVTMLSYIGTDTQYF
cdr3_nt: TGTGCCAGCAAAGTGACGATGTTAAGCTATATCGGCACAGATACGCAGTATTTT

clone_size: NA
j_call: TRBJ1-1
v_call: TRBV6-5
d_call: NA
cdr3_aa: CASRQNTEAFF
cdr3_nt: TGTGCCAGCAGACAGAACACTGAAGCTTTCTTT

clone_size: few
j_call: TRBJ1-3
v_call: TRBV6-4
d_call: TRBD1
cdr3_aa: CASRGRGPEGSGNTIYF
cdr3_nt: TGTGCCAGCAGAGGAAGGGGGCCAGAGGGCTCTGGAAACACCATATATTTT

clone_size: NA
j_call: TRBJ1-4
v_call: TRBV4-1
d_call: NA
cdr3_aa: CASSQALVPAEKLFF
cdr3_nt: TGCGCCAGCAGCCAAGCTTTGGTACCAGCCGAAAAACTGTTTTTT

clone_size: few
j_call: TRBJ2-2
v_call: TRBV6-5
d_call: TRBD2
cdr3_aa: CATRAGSNTGELFF
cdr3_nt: TGTGCCACCCGAGCGGGGTCGAACACCGGGGAGCTGTTTTTT